The 11 T cell receptor beta chains in this list originate from one sample, sequenced in a study of radiation and T cells in renal cell carcinoma. Noted time point: blood 2 weeks post-SBRT. The treatment: 15 Gy SBRT to primary tumor, nephrectomy 4 weeks later. The assay was immunoSEQ multiplex PCR, and TCRdb's table has in-frame clones only and misses some. The table has some 120,000 clones, approximately 90% seen once. Here the sequenced sample was blood, taken from a patient whose treatment included radiotherapy and nephrectomy. The source of these receptors is a woman between 65 and 79 years old with renal cell carcinoma.

This clone was picked up one time. The chain is built from TRBV7-3 and TRBJ2-3; 10 bases agree with TRBD2. V shed 6 bases and J 14 bases; nucleotides not matched to a gene: 11. CDR1 and CDR2 (germline): SGHTA, FQGTGA. The CDR3 totals 13 residues. The CDR3: CASSKGLAGVLYF. CDR3 sequence (DNA): TGTGCCAGCAGTAAAGGGCTAGCGGGGGTTCTGTATTTT.

V and J are TRBV2 and TRBJ1-1; D is uncertain. The ends were cut back, 4 bases at V and 10 bases at J, with 10 bases in the middle. Germline CDR1 and CDR2: SNHLY and FYNNEI. CDR3 length: 11 amino acids. The CDR3 loop reads CASSGDGRAFF. The CDR3 DNA reads TGTGCCAGCAGTGGCGACGGCCGAGCTTTCTTT.

The chain is built from TRBV5-4 and TRBJ1-2; D gene unclear. The V end lost 4 bases, the J end lost 4 bases, and 14 bases lay between the germline ends. There are 14 residues in the CDR3. Germline V lookup: CDR1 SGHNT, CDR2 YYREEE (reference sequence). In DNA form, the CDR3 reads TGTGCCAGCAGCCAACCCAAGGACTTCTATGGCTACACCTTC. It encodes CASSQPKDFYGYTF. Combining the CDR3 with reference TRBV5-4 and TRBJ1-2 gives the whole variable domain ETGVTQSPTHLIKTRGQQVTLRCSSQSGHNTVSWYQQALGQGPQFIFQYYREEENGRGNFPPRFSGLQFPNYSSELNVNALELDDSALYLCASSQPKDFYGYTFGSGTRLTVV.

This chain connects TRBV11-2 to TRBJ1-1, with 8 bases that match TRBD1. V lost 1 base, J lost 9 bases, and 1 base stayed unmatched. The CDR3 has 12 residues. In germline, CDR1 is SGHAT, CDR2 FQNNGV. The CDR3 sequence: CASSLGTGQAFF. The CDR3 nucleotides are TGTGCCAGCAGCTTAGGGACAGGGCAAGCTTTCTTT.

This chain connects TRBV10-3 to TRBJ2-2, with D possibly TRBD2 on 5 matching bases. The CDR3 is 14 residues long. Germline CDR1 reads ENHRY; CDR2 reads SYGVKD. Trimming cost V 8 bases and J 5 bases, with 15 bases left between them. CDR3 in DNA: TGTGCCATCTCCCCCGCTGGAGGAACCGGGGAGCTGTTTTTT. This encodes CAISPAGGTGELFF.

The gene calls are TRBV7-3 and TRBJ2-3, with 8 positions matching TRBD1. This CDR3 is 16 amino acids long. Germline V CDR1 and CDR2: SGHTA, FQGTGA. V trimming: 3 bases; J trimming: 3 bases; junction bases outside the gene matches: 8. In DNA, the CDR3 is TGTGCCAGCAGCTTTACAGGGGGATCGGTAACAGATACGCAGTATTTT. Translating it yields CASSFTGGSVTDTQYF.

V gene TRBV5-1 combines with J gene TRBJ2-2, with 7 bases that match TRBD1. The CDR3 is made up of 15 amino acids. J gave up 3 bases and V 0 bases, and 2 bases lay outside the gene matches. From germline, CDR1 is SGHRS and CDR2 YFSETQ. CDR3 amino acids: CASSLGQGDTGELFF. The CDR3 DNA reads TGCGCCAGCAGCTTGGGACAGGGTGACACCGGGGAGCTGTTTTTT.

This chain connects TRBV11-3 to TRBJ2-5; D possibly corresponds to TRBD1 (6 bases). V was cut by 8 bases and J by 1 base, with 11 bases left in between. Looked up from germline, CDR1 is SGHNT and CDR2 is YENEEA. This CDR3 comprises 13 residues. The CDR3 loop is CASEGTTQETQYF. The CDR3 region has the DNA TGTGCCAGCGAGGGGACAACCCAAGAGACCCAGTACTTC.

This clone occurred a few times. The chain has TRBV5-6 and TRBJ1-6; TRBD1 aligns across 9 bases. Trimming took 4 bases from V and 9 from J; bases not matched to a gene: 14. Germline CDR1 and CDR2: SGHDT and YYEEEE. The CDR3 contains 17 residues. The CDR3 sequence is CASSRIPGQGSTSPLHF. CDR3 sequence (DNA): TGTGCCAGCAGCAGAATACCGGGACAGGGTTCTACTTCACCCCTCCACTTT.

This chain links TRBV7-8 with TRBJ1-2, with D tentatively TRBD1 (5 bases). CDR1 and CDR2 from the germline V gene are SGHVS and FQNEAQ. The germline V and J ends were trimmed by 1 base and 9 bases, with 15 bases remaining between them. The CDR3 sequence is 14 residues long. CDR3 sequence reads: CASSLGQGGARYTF. CDR3 nucleotides: TGTGCCAGCAGCTTAGGGCAAGGCGGGGCTCGCTACACCTTC.

The chain couples TRBV6-6 to TRBJ1-2; 7 nucleotides align to TRBD1. J lost 9 bases, V lost 8 bases, and 9 bases had no gene match. CDR1 and CDR2 (germline): MNHNY, SVGAGI (reference sequence). The CDR3 sequence is 12 residues long. CDR3 loop: CASRKTGRRYTF. The CDR3 nucleotides are TGTGCCAGCCGGAAGACAGGGCGGCGCTACACCTTC.